The present TCR beta chain was sequenced within a study of T cells in Graves' hyperthyroidism and ophthalmopathy. Study details: At initial diagnosis, before any treatment had begun, peripheral blood was obtained. Study-wide points: Also found in blood were most expanded thyroid clonotypes above 0.001.

Researchers amplified the TCR beta CDR3 regions from RNA transcripts. When the TCR CDR3 underwent first-round RT-PCR, the HTBI primer set was used. TCRdb independently ran MiXCR on the multiplex PCR reads; one entry per CDR3 protein. The sample yields some 180,000 distinct CDR3 sequences, about a sixth seen once. Germline V gene data show CDR1 as SNHLY and CDR2 as FYNNEI. The CDR3 sequence is 15 residues long. V was pared by 3 bases and J by 3 bases, with 14 bases between. This clonotype was seen repeatedly, ten times or more. Its cognate antigen is unknown. The chain has TRBV2 and TRBJ2-5; D call uncertain. The sample consisted of blood. The TCR originated in a woman between 50 and 59 years old with Graves' hyperthyroidism. The CDR3 DNA reads as TGTGCCAGCAGTGAGCCCGTACAGAAAAAAGAGACCCAGTACTTC. Translating gives CASSEPVQKKETQYF.